This T cell receptor (beta chain) is drawn from a study of CD8 T cells in ankylosing spondylitis. Study findings and constraints: In ankylosing spondylitis blood, a motif of roughly eight highly homologous TCR beta variants appeared characteristic.

For this clonotype: Its antigen remains unknown.

TCRdb re-called the 5' RACE reads through MiXCR, storing one row per CDR3 protein. The table lists some 700,000 distinct CDR3 sequences, over 15% of them singletons, with under 20% in the top ten. This CDR3 is built from 13 residues. In germline, CDR1 is SNHLY, CDR2 FYNNEI. Trimming stripped 7 bases from V and 2 bases from J, with 10 bases between. The specimen sequenced was blood, either unsorted or a sorted T cell fraction (not recorded which). This receptor was identified in a male donor with ankylosing spondylitis. The chain uses TRBV2 and TRBJ2-3, with a tentative D call TRBD2 (6 bases). CDR3 protein: CASTGGVTDTQYF. CDR3 bases: TGTGCCAGCACGGGCGGGGTCACAGATACGCAGTATTTT.